This T cell receptor (beta chain) was captured in a study of cytomegalovirus exposure and HLA in healthy donors. Trimming cost V 4 bases and J 2 bases; bases outside gene matches: 3. From germline, CDR1 is LNHDA and CDR2 SQIVND (reference sequence). CDR3 length: 15 residues. The PCR employed 60 Vbeta primers together with 13 Jbeta primers. The table came from immunoSEQ multiplex PCR; TCRdb's copy has only in-frame clones and leaves some out. The repertoire has some 120,000 clones, over 60% of them found once; the top ten carry approximately 0.93%. The chain couples TRBV19 to TRBJ2-5; 11 bases fit TRBD2. The receptor was isolated from a human donor in good health. The sequenced sample was PBMCs. Here the CDR3 DNA reads TGTGCCAGTAGTACACGGACTAGCGGGCAAGAGACCCAGTACTTC. Translating it yields CASSTRTSGQETQYF.